This TCR beta chain came from a study of cytomegalovirus exposure and HLA in healthy donors. Study-level findings and limits: Reported results showed that the classifier diagnosed cytomegalovirus status with high specificity and sensitivity. Being productive about 87% or about 30% of the time was typical of most TCR beta V segments in an earlier analysis.

PCR used 60 Vbeta primers and 13 Jbeta primers. In the authors' workflow: Counted up in a later analysis, unique TCR beta chains came to some 75 million, with around 11 million shared. The table came from immunoSEQ multiplex PCR; TCRdb's copy has only in-frame clones and leaves some out. For V, J and clone size, that table is used; D and trimming come from the DNA. In the table there are around 86,000 clones, roughly 79% of which are singletons. Per germline, CDR1 LGHNA and CDR2 YSLEER. V was clipped by 3 bases and J by 6 bases, with 10 bases between them. The CDR3 length is 13 residues. A note on this clone: What it binds is not known.

The clonotype originates from a female donor in good health and CMV-seronegative. The rearrangement links TRBV4-3 to TRBJ2-3, with D perhaps matching TRBD1 (5 bases). The source material was PBMCs. The CDR3 DNA reads TGCGCCAGCAGCCACAGGGCATTCGATACGCAGTATTTT. It translates to CASSHRAFDTQYF.